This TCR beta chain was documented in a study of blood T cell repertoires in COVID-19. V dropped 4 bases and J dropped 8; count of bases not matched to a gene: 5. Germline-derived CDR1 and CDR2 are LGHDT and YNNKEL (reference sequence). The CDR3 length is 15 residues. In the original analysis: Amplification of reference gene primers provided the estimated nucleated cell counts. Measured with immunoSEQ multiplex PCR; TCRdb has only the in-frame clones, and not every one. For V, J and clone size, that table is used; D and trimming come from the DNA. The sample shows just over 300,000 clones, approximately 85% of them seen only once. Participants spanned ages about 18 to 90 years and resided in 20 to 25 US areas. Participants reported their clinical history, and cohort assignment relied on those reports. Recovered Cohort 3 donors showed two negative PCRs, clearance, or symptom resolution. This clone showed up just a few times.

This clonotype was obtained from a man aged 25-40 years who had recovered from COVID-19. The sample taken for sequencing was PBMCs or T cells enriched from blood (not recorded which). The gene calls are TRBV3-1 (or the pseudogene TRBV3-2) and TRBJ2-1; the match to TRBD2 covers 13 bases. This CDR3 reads CASSPLAGGLYEQFF. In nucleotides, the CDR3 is TGTGCCAGCAGCCCACTAGCGGGGGGGCTATATGAGCAGTTCTTC.